This entry is about one T cell receptor beta chain. This clonotype occurred many times. Its antigen remains undetermined. The input lacks base qualities; no much larger clone sits a single base away. The CDR3 spans 14 residues, from the cysteine through the phenylalanine. Just the 42-base CDR3 DNA is kept, in frame starting at base 1. Trimming removed 4 bases from V and 9 bases from J; the gene matches leave 4 bases unexplained. The data are from a study of Graves' ophthalmopathy and Graves' hyperthyroidism (dated by TCRdb to the late 2010s). At the level of the whole study: Peripheral blood was collected at initial diagnosis, prior to any treatment. TCR beta repertoire signatures were used to distinguish Graves' ophthalmopathy from Graves' hyperthyroidism and to predict progression to ophthalmopathy. In total, 135 blood samples were TCR-sequenced: 43 ophthalmopathy, approximately 75 hyperthyroidism and some 17 hyperthyroidism-to-ophthalmopathy patients. To explore V-J signatures distinguishing ophthalmopathy from hyperthyroidism, a discovery set of about a hundred patients (roughly 45 ophthalmopathy, over 55 stable hyperthyroidism) was enrolled. For independent validation, a separate cohort was made up of roughly 19 hyperthyroidism patients plus 17 patients who later progressed from hyperthyroidism to ophthalmopathy. T-cell repertoires of thyroid tissue and blood were compared in five or six hyperthyroidism patients. Following sample collection, hyperthyroidism patients were given methimazole at a starting dose of 30 mg daily, and ophthalmopathy patients were given high-dose intravenous methylprednisolone. For training and testing, the 100 or so patients in the discovery cohort were randomly divided in a 7:3 ratio.

A patient counted as having stable hyperthyroidism if there was no progression to ophthalmopathy within 18 months of follow-up. Hyperthyroidism patients were newly diagnosed, were aged 18 to 65 years, and had a disease duration under 2 months. Patients were excluded if they had other autoimmune diseases, uncontrolled infections, pregnancy or lactation. Clinical symptoms, serum thyroxine, TRAb, thyroid ultrasound and orbital computed tomography were used for diagnosis. Ficoll-Paque density gradient centrifugation was used to isolate PBMCs from about 9.4 ml of fresh peripheral blood. Total RNA was extracted using Trizol reagent, and RNA quality was checked on an Agilent 2100 Bioanalyzer. Here is what the overall study found, with its caveats: The 13-signature model separated ophthalmopathy from stable hyperthyroidism with roughly 88% sensitivity and about 81% specificity in cross-validation, and 80%/75% in the test set. Sample size was not statistically predetermined, and group allocation was not concealed from the investigators. In validation, the model predicted ophthalmopathy progression with about 71% sensitivity and approximately 75% specificity; around twelve predicted patients were CT-confirmed with GO in a median of around 6.5 months. Most expanded thyroid clonotypes with frequency above 0.001 were also detected in blood, suggesting blood repertoires may reflect the thyroid immune response.

For repertoire sequencing, TCR beta CDR3 regions were amplified from RNA transcripts. The first round of RT-PCR was done with HTBI primers and the Qiagen OneStep RT-PCR kit, and was followed by a second round of multiplex PCR, then size selection and purification. Libraries were sequenced on an Illumina HiSeq2000 using paired-end 100 bp reads. Per the source publication's procedure: SOAPnuke was used for read processing, and reads with adapters, uncalled bases, a mean Phred below 15, or no exact constant-primer or identifier match were discarded. COPE v1.2.5 was used to merge high-quality paired reads. Clonotypes were defined as unique nucleotide sequences and were aligned to IMGT TRB V, D and J references using MiTCR v1.1. Only V-J combinations with frequency above 0.0001 were analysed, covering 99% to 99.2% of repertoires. A TCR clonal expansion and chaos score per V-J combination was defined as the ratio of F50 clonal expansion to chaos observed in the TCRdist matrix. Welch's t-statistics and random forest were used to narrow the features down to about twelve V-J combinations, which were then fed into a naive Bayes classifier. The similarity between thyroid and blood repertoires was quantified using the Morisita-Horn index. TCRdb cleaned the public reads at Q25 with fastp, built clones with MiXCR and kept in-frame beta chains. Records with the same CDR3 protein are collapsed into one entry carrying the most frequent genes and DNA. In this record, the V and J calls reflect TCRdb's handling and not the investigators' own analysis. The table for this sample lists hundreds of thousands of distinct CDR3 sequences; about a fifth of them were counted only once. The top ten constitute approximately 7.7% of the sample.

The sequence links TRBV12-3 or TRBV12-4 to TRBJ1-6; TRBD1 aligns with 9 central bases. This TCR was recovered from a woman aged 18-29 years with stable Graves' hyperthyroidism. Some clones in this sample may be carry-over from other donors' samples. Donor details come from another sample of the same person, matched by shared clones. The source material was peripheral blood. The DNA reads as follows: TGTGCCAGCAGTTGGACAGGGGCTGTTTCACCCCTCCACTTT. It encodes CASSWTGAVSPLHF.